The 5 T cell receptor beta chains below were found in one sample sequenced in a study of shared clonotypes between healthy human individuals. Data came from immunoSEQ multiplex PCR; TCRdb stores just in-frame clones and leaves some out. The sample has millions of clones, approximately 90% seen once; the top ten hold 0.13% to 0.15%. The sample comprised naive CD4+ T cells sorted from blood. This sample's subset: CD45RA+ positively selected. The source of these receptors is a man between 18 and 29 years old in good health.

The V call is TRBV5-1, the J call TRBJ1-3; D call uncertain. The CDR3 is 12 residues long. From germline, CDR1 is SGHRS and CDR2 YFSETQ. Trimming removed 4 bases at V and 2 bases at J, with 4 bases between. CDR3 loop: CASSGTGNTIYF. CDR3 in DNA: TGCGCCAGCAGCGGGACTGGAAACACCATATATTTT. The whole variable domain, remainder taken from reference TRBV5-1 and TRBJ1-3, is KAGVTQTPRYLIKTRGQQVTLSCSPISGHRSVSWYQQTPGQGLQFLFEYFSETQRNKGNFPGRFSGRQFSNSRSEMNVSTLELGDSALYLCASSGTGNTIYFGEGSWLTVV.

The chain links TRBV11-2 to TRBJ2-7; maybe TRBD1 (5 bases). CDR3 size: 13 residues. Germline V gene sequence: CDR1 SGHAT, CDR2 FQNNGV. The ends were cut back, 6 bases at V and 3 bases at J, with 12 bases in the middle. CDR3 DNA sequence: TGTGCCAGCAGTTCGATACAGGTCTACGAGCAGTACTTC. It yields the protein CASSSIQVYEQYF.

This clone was detected once. The chain combines TRBV21-1 with TRBJ1-1; the D call TRBD1 from the table was never checked on the DNA. TRBV21-1 is shown as a pseudogene. The length of the CDR3 is 17 residues. The CDR3 loop is CASSKDAARLGVTEAFF. DNA of the CDR3: TGTGCCAGCAGCAAAGACGCGGCCAGGCTAGGGGTCACTGAAGCTTTCTTT.

This chain connects TRBV7-3 to TRBJ2-5; 9 bases are shared with TRBD2. The junction had 4 bases not matched to a gene; V was cut back by 1 base and J by 4 bases. Germline V CDR1 and CDR2: SGHTA, FQGTGA. The CDR3 is 15 residues long. CDR3 coding DNA: TGTGCCAGCAGCTTAAATGGCGGGGGGGCAGAGACCCAGTACTTC. It specifies CASSLNGGGAETQYF.

This chain joins TRBV6-6 and TRBJ2-7; the match to TRBD1 covers 8 bases. V lost 2 bases to trimming and J lost 1 base; unmatched junction nucleotides: 7. The germline V gene encodes CDR1 MNHNY and CDR2 SVGAGI (reference sequence). The length of the CDR3 is 16 residues. The CDR3 DNA sequence: TGTGCCAGCAGTTACCAGGACAGGGCATCATCCTACGAGCAGTACTTC. It specifies CASSYQDRASSYEQYF.